This T cell receptor beta chain was recovered during a study of T cell responses to AZD1222 COVID-19 vaccine. Assay used: immunoSEQ multiplex PCR; TCRdb lists only in-frame clones, some missing. Seen here are 150,000 to 250,000 clones, over 85% observed once, and the top ten hold more than 0.8%. Notes on this clone: Its matching antigen is unknown.

General observations from the study: Donors, mostly white British, included more females; clonal diversity was possibly underestimated. Only six people who got AZD1222 tested seropositive at baseline. Unmutated variant regions are reportedly the target of nearly half of TCRs that are spike-specific.

CDR1 and CDR2 from the germline V gene are MNHEY and SVGAGI. The V and J ends lost 11 bases and 7 bases, in that order; junction bases with no gene match: 13. The CDR3 loop spans 15 amino acids. The chain links TRBV6-5 to TRBJ1-6, with 8 bases identical to TRBD1. The sample in question was peripheral blood, obtained 28 days after the second AZD1222 dose. The TCR sequence derives from an adult who received the AZD1222 COVID-19 vaccine. The CDR3 loop is CAGRQGSAENSPLHF. CDR3 coding DNA: TGTGCCGGAAGACAGGGGTCGGCCGAAAATTCACCCCTCCACTTT.